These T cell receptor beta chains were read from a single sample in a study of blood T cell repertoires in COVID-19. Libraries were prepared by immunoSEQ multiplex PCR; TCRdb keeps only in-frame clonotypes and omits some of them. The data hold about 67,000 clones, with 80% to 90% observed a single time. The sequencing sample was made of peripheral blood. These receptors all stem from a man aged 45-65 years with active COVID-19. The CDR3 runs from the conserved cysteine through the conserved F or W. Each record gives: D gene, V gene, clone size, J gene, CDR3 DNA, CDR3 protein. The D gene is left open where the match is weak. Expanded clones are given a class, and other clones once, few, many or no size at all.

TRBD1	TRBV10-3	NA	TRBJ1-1	TGTGCCATCAGTGGGGACAGATACACTGAAGCTTTCTTT	CAISGDRYTEAFF
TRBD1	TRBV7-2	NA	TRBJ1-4	TGTGCCAGCAGCGACCAAGGACAGGGATTTGAAAAACTGTTTTTT	CASSDQGQGFEKLFF
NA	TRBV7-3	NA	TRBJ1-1	TGTGCCAGCAGCTTAAGTACAGCGAACACTGAAGCTTTCTTT	CASSLSTANTEAFF
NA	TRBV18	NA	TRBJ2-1	TGTGCCAGCTCCGTGACAGTTCCACCCTCCTACAATGAGCAGTTCTTC	CASSVTVPPSYNEQFF
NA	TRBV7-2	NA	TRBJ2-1	TGTGCCAGCAGCTTACCTAGGGGGGAGCAGTTCTTC	CASSLPRGEQFF
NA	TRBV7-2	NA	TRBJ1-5	TGTGCCAGCAGCGCCGAGGGAGGGCAGCCCCAGCATTTT	CASSAEGGQPQHF
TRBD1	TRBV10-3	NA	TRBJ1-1	TGTGCCATCAGTGTAGGAGGGGGCACTACTGAAGCTTTCTTT	CAISVGGGTTEAFF
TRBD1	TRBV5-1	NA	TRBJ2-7	TGCGCCAGCGCCCGAGGACAGGGGGCTGGCGAGCAGTACTTC	CASARGQGAGEQYF
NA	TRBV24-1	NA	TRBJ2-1	TGTGCCACCAGTGATTCCGGGCCGCCGGGGTCGGAGCAGTTCTTC	CATSDSGPPGSEQFF
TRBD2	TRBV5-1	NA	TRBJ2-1	TGCGCCAGCAGCTTGGAACAGCGGGAGAACGGTGAGCAGTTCTTC	CASSLEQRENGEQFF
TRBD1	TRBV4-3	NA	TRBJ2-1	TGCGCCAGCAGCCCTATGCCGGGACAGGGCTCCTACAATGAGCAGTTCTTC	CASSPMPGQGSYNEQFF
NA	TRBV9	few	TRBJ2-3	TGTGCCAGCAGCGTCTTAGCGCTAGCCGGCACAGATACGCAGTATTTT	CASSVLALAGTDTQYF
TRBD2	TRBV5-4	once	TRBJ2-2	TGTGCCAGCAGCCCCTTAGCGGGAGGTCTTACCGGGGAGCTGTTTTTT	CASSPLAGGLTGELFF